Sequencing of this T cell receptor beta chain was carried out in a study of blood T cell repertoires in COVID-19. This clone came up a few times. Trimming cost V 3 bases and J 10 bases, with 9 bases left between them. This CDR3 contains 11 residues. Per the germline V gene, CDR1 is SGHVS and CDR2 is FQNEAQ. Data came from immunoSEQ multiplex PCR; TCRdb stores just in-frame clones and leaves some out. The table has roughly 130,000 clones, around 81% seen once. V and J are TRBV7-8 and TRBJ1-1; D possibly corresponds to TRBD1 (5 bases). Sequencing was performed on peripheral blood. The receptor's source is a man aged 40-49 years with active or convalescent COVID-19. The CDR3 DNA is TGTGCCAGCAGCTTTGGGGCGGTAGCTTTCTTT. This translates into CASSFGAVAFF.